These 18 T cell receptor beta chains came from one sample sequenced in a study of identical twins. MiXCR, run by TCRdb on the 5' RACE reads, gives a single entry per CDR3 protein. The profile shows approximately 700,000 distinct CDR3 sequences, over 5% of them singletons. The sequenced sample consisted of naive T cells sorted from blood. The receptors come from a man aged 18 to 29 in good health.

This clonotype has a count of ten or more. The chain carries TRBV5-1 and TRBJ2-3, with D possibly called TRBD1 or TRBD2 (6 bases each). The CDR3 is 14 amino acids. Germline V gene lookup returns CDR1 SGHRS and CDR2 YFSETQ. V lost 1 base and J lost 6, with 12 bases in between. DNA for the CDR3: TGCGCCAGCAGCTTGTGGGGGGCTGAGGATACGCAGTATTTT. Its translation: CASSLWGAEDTQYF.

This clonotype was counted at least ten times. The rearrangement uses TRBV6-1 and TRBJ1-2; D call uncertain. V was trimmed by 2 bases and J by 8 bases, leaving 18 bases between them. This CDR3 region has 15 residues. Looked up from germline, CDR1 is MNHNS and CDR2 is SASEGT. The CDR3: CASSERDSTAWGYTF. As DNA, the CDR3 is TGTGCCAGCAGTGAACGGGATTCAACCGCTTGGGGCTACACCTTC.

The sample holds a few counts of this clonotype. The chain uses TRBV6-1 and TRBJ1-2; a weak D match, TRBD1 (5 bases). V was pared by 4 bases and J by 7 bases, with 19 bases between. CDR3 size: 15 residues. Germline CDR1 is MNHNS and CDR2 is SASEGT. CDR3 nucleotides: TGTGCCAGCAGTGCCCCGGGACGCTCGCCTTCTGGCTACACCTTC. Its translation: CASSAPGRSPSGYTF.

CDR3 coding DNA: TGTGCCAGCAGCTTAAGCCTAGCGGGACCCGAGCAGTACTTC. Amino acid sequence: CASSLSLAGPEQYF. The J gene is TRBJ2-7, the V gene TRBV7-6; 9 positions match TRBD2. CDR3 length: 14 residues. Germline lookup yields CDR1 SGHVS and CDR2 FNYEAQ. The V and J ends lost 2 bases and 6 bases, in that order; junction bases with no gene match: 5.

The chain employs TRBV20-1 and TRBJ2-7; 12 bases are a match to TRBD2. This CDR3 has 14 amino acids. V dropped 5 bases and J dropped 4; count of bases not matched to a gene: 6. Looked up from germline, CDR1 is DFQATT and CDR2 is SNEGSKA (reference sequence). The CDR3 DNA sequence: TGCAGTGCTGTCCTAGCGGGAGGGCCGTACGAGCAGTACTTC. As protein: CSAVLAGGPYEQYF.

V gene TRBV27 combines with J gene TRBJ2-3; TRBD1 agrees at 8 bases. From germline, CDR1 is MNHEY and CDR2 SMNVEV (reference sequence). The CDR3 runs to 18 residues. Unmatched junction bases numbered 15, after V lost 5 bases and J lost 2 bases. The CDR3 DNA follows: TGTGCCAGCAGTCCCTCCGGGACAGGCATCGAATACACAGATACGCAGTATTTT. Its protein product is CASSPSGTGIEYTDTQYF.

At least ten counts were recorded for this clonotype. This sequence joins TRBV7-9 and TRBJ2-7; 10 bases agree with TRBD1. The CDR3 extends over 15 amino acids. The germline V gene encodes CDR1 SEHNR and CDR2 FQNEAQ (reference sequence). Trimming cost V 5 bases and J 5 bases; bases outside gene matches: 9. The CDR3, as DNA: TGTGCCAGCAGCAGGACAGGGGGGATCCAGGACGAGCAGTACTTC. The encoded protein is CASSRTGGIQDEQYF.

This sequence joins TRBV4-3 and TRBJ1-6, with D perhaps matching TRBD1 (5 bases). The CDR3 spans 15 residues. CDR1 and CDR2 (germline): LGHNA, YSLEER. The V and J ends lost 1 base and 7 bases respectively, with 11 bases between them. This CDR3 reads CASSQGAGPNSPLHF. CDR3 nucleotides: TGCGCCAGCAGCCAAGGGGCAGGGCCGAATTCACCCCTCCACTTT.

This clonotype showed up many times. The J gene is TRBJ2-1, the V gene TRBV5-1; D call uncertain. Germline lookup yields CDR1 SGHRS and CDR2 YFSETQ. The CDR3 sequence is 11 residues long. Trimming shortened V by 5 bases and J by 7 bases, and 7 bases separated the two germline ends. Here the CDR3 DNA reads TGCGCCAGCAGAGAACAAAATGAGCAGTTCTTC. Translating it yields CASREQNEQFF.

The table lists this clonotype with many counts. This chain joins TRBV20-1 and TRBJ1-1, with 7 nucleotides matching TRBD1. J gave up 5 bases and V 2 bases, and 8 bases lay outside the gene matches. Germline assignment: CDR1 DFQATT and CDR2 SNEGSKA (reference sequence). This CDR3 is built from 14 residues. This CDR3 is CSARIARGVTEAFF. The CDR3 coding sequence is TGCAGTGCTAGAATTGCCAGGGGGGTTACTGAAGCTTTCTTT.

This clonotype occurred a few times. The chain carries TRBV15 and TRBJ1-5; tentatively, D is TRBD1 (5 bases). The CDR3 covers 14 residues. Germline V gene data show CDR1 as LNHNV and CDR2 as YYDKDF (reference sequence). The V end was cut by 0 bases, the J end by 6 bases, with 9 bases between. The CDR3 loop reads CATSRDQGGQPQHF. The DNA of the CDR3 is TGTGCCACCAGCAGAGATCAGGGAGGTCAGCCCCAGCATTTT.

This chain links TRBV24-1 with TRBJ2-1, with 11 bases aligning to TRBD1. CDR3 length: 16 residues. V dropped 3 bases and J dropped 5; count of bases not matched to a gene: 5. Germline V gene lookup returns CDR1 KGHDR and CDR2 SFDVKD. CDR3 amino acids: CATSDPPGQGDNEQFF. The CDR3 nucleotides read TGTGCCACCAGTGATCCTCCGGGACAGGGGGACAATGAGCAGTTCTTC.

This clonotype was observed many times. The V gene is TRBV10-3, the J gene TRBJ2-2, with no clear D. V lost 3 bases and J 5 bases, leaving 13 bases between the germline ends. The CDR3 contains 15 residues. Per germline, CDR1 ENHRY and CDR2 SYGVKD. The DNA of the CDR3 is TGTGCCATCAGTGAAGCAGCCGAAGGGACCGGGGAGCTGTTTTTT. It specifies CAISEAAEGTGELFF.

This clonotype was counted many times. The genes are TRBV24-1 and TRBJ2-3; 14 nucleotides match TRBD2. Germline trimming cut 5 bases from V and 2 bases from J; bases unmatched to any gene: 5. Per germline, CDR1 KGHDR and CDR2 SFDVKD. The CDR3 length is 17 residues. CDR3 nucleotide sequence: TGTGCCACCAGTGGCACGGGACTAGCGGGAGCCACAGATACGCAGTATTTT. Translated: CATSGTGLAGATDTQYF.

Ten or more counts support this clonotype. This chain joins TRBV7-2 and TRBJ2-2; 10 bases line up with TRBD2. The CDR3 spans 16 residues. Germline loops: CDR1 SGHTA, CDR2 FQGNSA. The ends lost 4 bases at V and 6 bases at J; junction bases unmatched: 8. CDR3 loop: CASSYRPGLAPGELFF. In DNA form, the CDR3 reads TGTGCCAGCAGCTATCGTCCGGGACTAGCGCCCGGGGAGCTGTTTTTT.

This clonotype was recorded many times. The V call is TRBV5-6, the J call TRBJ1-2; 7 nucleotides agree with TRBD1. V dropped 1 base and J dropped 2; count of bases not matched to a gene: 2. The germline gives CDR1 SGHDT, CDR2 YYEEEE. This CDR3 contains 14 residues. CDR3 nucleotides: TGTGCCAGCAGCTTGCCGACAGGGAACTATGGCTACACCTTC. Translating it yields CASSLPTGNYGYTF.

This clonotype was observed many times. The chain is built from TRBV10-3 and TRBJ1-4, with no clear D. The V gene's germline CDR1 is ENHRY and CDR2 SYGVKD. This CDR3 is 12 amino acids long. The ends were cut back, 10 bases at V and 6 bases at J, with 12 bases in the middle. In DNA form, the CDR3 reads TGTGCCACAGCTTCGGGCGATGAAAAACTGTTTTTT. Translating gives CATASGDEKLFF.

This clonotype occurred many times. The chain is built from TRBV10-3 and TRBJ2-3; possible D gene TRBD2, 6 bases. This CDR3 spans 15 amino acids. Germline V gene data show CDR1 as ENHRY and CDR2 as SYGVKD. V was clipped by 3 bases and J by 3 bases, with 13 bases between them. The CDR3 DNA is TGTGCCATCAGTGATCCGGGAGCAGAGACAGATACGCAGTATTTT. Its protein is CAISDPGAETDTQYF.